A selection of T cell receptor beta chains follows, all from one sample in a study of somatic mutations in cytotoxic T cells in rheumatoid arthritis. Profiled with immunoSEQ multiplex PCR; TCRdb holds only in-frame clones, not every one. The table includes about 10,000 clones, 85% to 95% detected once. Sequencing was performed on CD8+ T cells sorted from blood. Receptors originate from a woman aged 18-30 years with rheumatoid arthritis. The CDR3 runs from the conserved cysteine through the conserved F or W. The order of the fields is J gene, clone size, D gene, V gene, CDR3 DNA, CDR3 protein. D genes are given only for firm matches. Clone sizes are given selectively: once, few, many, or a class where the clone is expanded.

TRBJ2-5 | - | - | TRBV14 | TGTGCCAGCAGCAACGGACTGAGCCGGTTGGGGACCCAGTACTTC | CASSNGLSRLGTQYF
TRBJ2-7 | few | TRBD2 | TRBV7-9 | TGTGCCAGCAGCTCCCCACTAGCGGGGGACTCCTACGAGCAGTACTTC | CASSSPLAGDSYEQYF
TRBJ1-2 | - | - | TRBV6-1 | TGTGCCAGCAGTGAACTAGGGGTCTACTATGGCTACACCTTC | CASSELGVYYGYTF
TRBJ1-5 | - | - | TRBV7-6 | TGTGCCAGCAGCTTAGATAGAAGGGGCCAGCCCCAGCATTTT | CASSLDRRGQPQHF
TRBJ1-1 | - | - | TRBV15 | TGTGCCACCAGCAGAGAAAGATCGTACAGGGAAGCTTTCTTT | CATSRERSYREAFF
TRBJ2-7 | once | TRBD2 | TRBV30 | TGTGCCTGGTCCTCGGCGGGGGTTCCCTACGAGCAGTACTTC | CAWSSAGVPYEQYF
TRBJ1-3 | - | - | TRBV5-4 | TGTGCCAGCAGCTTGGAGGGAGGGGTCTCCGGAAACACCATATATTTT | CASSLEGGVSGNTIYF
TRBJ2-7 | - | TRBD1 | TRBV30 | TGTGCCTGGAGCCCGGGACAGGATGGCTACGAGCAGTACTTC | CAWSPGQDGYEQYF
TRBJ2-7 | once | - | TRBV11-2 | TGTGCCAGCAGCCCCGCGGGACTGAAGTACGAGCAGTACTTC | CASSPAGLKYEQYF
TRBJ1-2 | - | - | TRBV25-1 | TGTGCCAGCAGCGAGGCGGGGGGCGCTGGCTACACCTTC | CASSEAGGAGYTF
TRBJ2-2 | - | - | TRBV29-1 | TGCAGCGTTGAGGGGCTTCCGAACACCGGGGAGCTGTTTTTT | CSVEGLPNTGELFF
TRBJ2-1 | - | TRBD2 | TRBV2 | TGTGCCAGCAGTGAAGTGGGGAGGCGGGGGGGCCTAGGGAATGAGCAGTTCTTC | CASSEVGRRGGLGNEQFF
TRBJ1-5 | once | - | TRBV18 | TGTGCCAGCTCACCTGGGACACCCGTTAATAGCAATCAGCCCCAGCATTTT | CASSPGTPVNSNQPQHF
TRBJ2-7 | few | TRBD2 | TRBV4-1 | TGCGCCAGCAGCCAGGTGACTAGCGGGAGATACGAGCAGTACTTC | CASSQVTSGRYEQYF
TRBJ1-1 | - | - | TRBV7-9 | TGTGCCAGCAGCTTAGGCAGGGTTCCTTTTGTCGGCACTGAAGCTTTCTTT | CASSLGRVPFVGTEAFF
TRBJ2-5 | - | TRBD2 | TRBV6-1 | TGTGCCAGCAGGGACATAGCGGGAGAGGAGACCCAGTACTTC | CASRDIAGEETQYF
TRBJ2-1 | - | TRBD2 | TRBV9 | TGTGCCAGCAGCGTGCGCGGGACTAGCGTTAACAATGAGCAGTTCTTC | CASSVRGTSVNNEQFF
TRBJ1-4 | - | TRBD1 | TRBV11-2 | TGTGCCAGCAGCCGGGACAGGGGAAGAGGAGAACTGTTTTTT | CASSRDRGRGELFF
TRBJ2-7 | - | TRBD1 | TRBV7-9 | TGTGCCAGCCGGACAGGGACCTCCTACGAGCAGTACTTC | CASRTGTSYEQYF
TRBJ1-1 | - | - | TRBV9 | TGTGCCAGCAGCGCCTCAGGGGACGCTGAAGCTTTCTTT | CASSASGDAEAFF
TRBJ2-5 | - | TRBD1 | TRBV5-4 | TGTGCCAGCAGCTCGCGACAGGGGGGGGAAGAGACCCAGTACTTC | CASSSRQGGEETQYF
TRBJ1-2 | - | TRBD1 | TRBV5-1 | TGCGCCAGCAGCTATCGAGCCGGGACAGGGGCCCCCTATGGCTACACCTTC | CASSYRAGTGAPYGYTF
TRBJ2-7 | - | - | TRBV2 | TGTGCCAGCATCCCCCCGACAGGATCCTACGAGCAGTACTTC | CASIPPTGSYEQYF
TRBJ2-7 | - | - | TRBV7-9 | TGTGCCAGCAGCTCGCCTGATCTCTTACAGCAGCAGTACTTC | CASSSPDLLQQQYF
TRBJ2-2 | - | - | TRBV6-5 | TGTGCCAGCAGTCCCTCGGGCACCGGGGAGCTGTTTTTT | CASSPSGTGELFF
TRBJ2-3 | - | - | TRBV6-4 | TGTGCCAGCAGTGCAGGGGCGGAAGATACGCAGTATTTT | CASSAGAEDTQYF
TRBJ2-2 | - | TRBD1 | TRBV10-1 | TGCGCCAGCAGTGAGCTGGCAGGGGGTACCGGGGAGCTGTTTTTT | CASSELAGGTGELFF
TRBJ1-4 | - | - | TRBV28 | TGTGCCAGCAGTCCCCTCGGGGCAGGGAGGGATGAAAAACTGTTTTTT | CASSPLGAGRDEKLFF
TRBJ2-1 | - | TRBD2 | TRBV7-3 | TGTGCCAGCAGCTTAATGGGAGCGGGAGGTAGGACGGATGAGCAGTTCTTC | CASSLMGAGGRTDEQFF
TRBJ1-1 | once | TRBD1 | TRBV7-9 | TGTGCCAGCAGCTCCCCGCAGGGGGTGGGGAACACTGAAGCTTTCTTT | CASSSPQGVGNTEAFF
TRBJ2-7 | - | TRBD1 | TRBV15 | TGTGCCACCGGAGCCGCTAAGACAGGGTGGCCCTACGAGCAGTACTTC | CATGAAKTGWPYEQYF
TRBJ2-3 | - | TRBD2 | TRBV7-8 | TGTGCCAGCAGCTTACGCCGCGGGGGGGCCACAGATACGCAGTATTTT | CASSLRRGGATDTQYF
TRBJ1-1 | - | TRBD1 | TRBV6-5 | TGTGCCAGCAGTTATACAGGGGGCGCGTATCCCACTGAAGCTTTCTTT | CASSYTGGAYPTEAFF
TRBJ2-5 | once | TRBD2 | TRBV7-9 | TGTGCCAGCAGCTTAGGGCATAGCGGGACGGTCTGGGAGACCCAGTACTTC | CASSLGHSGTVWETQYF
TRBJ2-7 | - | - | TRBV2 | TGTGCCAGCATGGGGAGTATCTCCGCAGAACCCTACGAGCAGTACTTC | CASMGSISAEPYEQYF